This T cell receptor (beta chain) is from a study of Ad26.COV2.S vaccination and SARS-CoV-2 variants. Overall study: Each vaccinee took Ad26.COV2.S intramuscularly, once or twice 56 days apart.

The V end lost 1 base, the J end lost 4 bases, and 16 bases lay between the germline ends. This CDR3 comprises 16 residues. The germline V gene encodes CDR1 LGHDT and CDR2 YNNKEL (reference sequence). The treatment is: around 19 received Ad26.COV2.S at low or high dose, single or two shots; several received placebo; per-sample allocation not given. On day 63 after the first injection, vaccine and placebo recipients gave samples. Aged 18-55 years, donor was enrolled in Boston in 2020. The vaccine antigen was prefusion-stabilized Wuhan SARS-CoV-2 spike. Clones were sequenced by immunoSEQ multiplex PCR, and TCRdb holds only the in-frame ones, with some missing. This table has fewer than 500,000 clones, roughly 87% appearing once.

The rearrangement joins TRBV3-1 (or the pseudogene TRBV3-2) to TRBJ1-2; D call uncertain. This receptor was taken from a person aged 18-60 years who received the Ad26.COV2.S COVID-19 vaccine or a placebo. This material consisted of peripheral blood, taken in a trial of Ad26.COV2.S vaccine versus placebo. The CDR3 sequence: CASSQGMFFLPYGYTF. CDR3 nucleotide sequence: TGTGCCAGCAGCCAAGGGATGTTTTTCCTCCCCTATGGCTACACCTTC.